Reported below is one T cell receptor beta chain. The antigen is not known. CDR1 and CDR2 from the germline V gene are MNHEY and SVGEGT. Deletions cut 0 bases from V and 1 base from J, with 6 bases between. The CDR3 sequence is 14 residues long. This sample is drawn from a study of T-cell reconstitution after alpha-beta-depleted transplantation in children. Study conclusions and caveats: The main origin of T-cell counts and diversity one year after transplant was newly produced T cells.

The authors prepared the TCRbeta library with unique molecular identifiers. One entry per CDR3 protein results from TCRdb running MiXCR on the PCR reads. The table records 350,000 to 500,000 distinct CDR3 sequences, roughly two fifths of them present only once. The origin of this receptor is a girl aged 2-9 years with aplastic anemia, due to receive a stem cell transplant. The rearrangement links TRBV6-2 or TRBV6-3 to TRBJ1-1; D remains ambiguous. The material sequenced was PBMCs, taken before TCRalphabeta/CD19-depleted stem cell transplant. CDR3 region: CASSYSNQNTEAFF. In DNA form, the CDR3 reads TGTGCCAGCAGTTACTCGAACCAGAACACTGAAGCTTTCTTT.